The rows below give T cell receptor beta chains drawn from one sample of a study of shared clonotypes between healthy human individuals. Generated by immunoSEQ multiplex PCR, the TCRdb table keeps only in-frame clones and is missing some. The sample includes 800,000 to 1,200,000 clones, about 80% of them seen just once. The sample consisted of memory CD4+ T cells from PBMCs. Receptor source: a man between 18 and 35 years old in good health. Some clones in this sample may be carry-over from other donors' samples. The CDR3 runs from the conserved cysteine through the conserved F or W. Fields, in order: J gene, V gene, clone size, D gene, CDR3 DNA, CDR3 protein. The D gene is left open where the match is weak. Expanded clones get a size class; other rows say once, few or many, or leave the size out.

TRBJ2-5 | TRBV11-3 | once | TRBD2 | TGTGCCAGCAGCTTAACAGCGGGAGCAGAGACCCAGTACTTC | CASSLTAGAETQYF
TRBJ2-1 | TRBV18 | once | TRBD2 | TGTGCCAGCTCGCAGGGATCTAGCGGGCTCAATGAGCAGTTCTTC | CASSQGSSGLNEQFF
TRBJ2-7 | TRBV25-1 | . | . | TGTGCCAGCAGTGGTCGTTTCGGGCGAACCTACGAGCAGTACTTC | CASSGRFGRTYEQYF
TRBJ1-5 | TRBV6-1 | . | TRBD1 | TGTGCCAGCAGTGGGCGACAGGGCGGTCAGCCCCAGCATTTT | CASSGRQGGQPQHF
TRBJ1-3 | TRBV25-1 | . | TRBD1 | TGTGCCAGCAGTGAGCCCGGGACAGTTGGAAACACCATATATTTT | CASSEPGTVGNTIYF
TRBJ2-1 | TRBV5-1 | . | . | TGCGCCAGCAGCTCCCTTGGATCACAGGTACACAATGAGCAGTTCTTC | CASSSLGSQVHNEQFF
TRBJ2-7 | TRBV11-1 | . | TRBD1 | TGTGCCAGCAGCCGAGGGACAGGAAAAGCCTACGAGCAGTACTTC | CASSRGTGKAYEQYF
TRBJ2-3 | TRBV9 | many | . | TGTGCCAGCAGCGTTAAGGAGGGGGCAGGCCGCTGGGGTACGCAGTATTTT | CASSVKEGAGRWGTQYF
TRBJ1-2 | TRBV10-3 | . | . | TGTGCCATCAGTGAAAGGGATTACTATGGCTACACCTTC | CAISERDYYGYTF
TRBJ1-2 | TRBV6-9 | once | TRBD1 | TGTGCCAGCAGTCCCACTACGGGACAGGGCGGGAGAGATAACTATGGCTACACCTTC | CASSPTTGQGGRDNYGYTF
TRBJ1-5 | TRBV5-1 | . | . | TGCGCCAGCAGCTTGGAAGGGTCGCAACAGCCCCAGCATTTT | CASSLEGSQQPQHF
TRBJ1-2 | TRBV5-6 | once | TRBD1 | TGTGCCAGCAGCTTGGTCGCAGGGGGCCGTCTCTATGGCTACACCTTC | CASSLVAGGRLYGYTF
TRBJ2-7 | TRBV11-2 | many | TRBD1 | TGTGCCAGCAGCTTATACAGGGGTTCCTACGAGCAGTACTTC | CASSLYRGSYEQYF
TRBJ1-5 | TRBV7-8 | once | TRBD1 | TGTGCCAGCAGCTTAGTACCGGGACAGGGTAATCAGCCCCAGCATTTT | CASSLVPGQGNQPQHF
TRBJ1-3 | TRBV9 | . | . | TGTGCCAGCAGTCCTGACAGCCGCTCTGGAAACACCATATATTTT | CASSPDSRSGNTIYF
TRBJ1-1 | TRBV2 | . | . | TGTGCCAGCAGGCCGGACCTGACCCCGAACACTGAAGCTTTCTTT | CASRPDLTPNTEAFF
TRBJ1-1 | TRBV5-4 | few | . | TGTGCCAGCAGCCAGAGGACACCTCAAAACACTGAAGCTTTCTTT | CASSQRTPQNTEAFF
TRBJ2-1 | TRBV7-2 | . | . | TGTGCCAGCAGCCCGCGTGGACCTAGCGAGCAGTTCTTC | CASSPRGPSEQFF
TRBJ2-5 | TRBV28 | . | TRBD1 | TGTGCCAGCAGGCCAAAAGTCCGGGACAGGGTACTCCAAGAGACCCAGTACTTC | CASRPKVRDRVLQETQYF
TRBJ1-3 | TRBV9 | . | . | TGTGCCAGCAGCGGCGGTAGGACCTCCTCTGGAAACACCATATATTTT | CASSGGRTSSGNTIYF
TRBJ1-2 | TRBV23-1 | once | . | TGCGCCAGCAGTCAACCTACAGGAGGATCCAGGATCTATGGCTACACCTTC | CASSQPTGGSRIYGYTF
TRBJ1-1 | TRBV5-1 | . | . | TGCGCCAGCAGCTACCGGGGGGCGGAGGGCCCTGAAGCTTTCTTT | CASSYRGAEGPEAFF
TRBJ1-5 | TRBV28 | once | . | TGTGCCAGCCTCGGGGGAGCGGGTCGGAGCAATCAGCCCCAGCATTTT | CASLGGAGRSNQPQHF
TRBJ1-6 | TRBV13 | few | TRBD1 | TGTGCCAGCAGCCGTACGGGACAGGGGGCAAGAGGGTATAATTCACCCCTCCACTTT | CASSRTGQGARGYNSPLHF
TRBJ2-6 | TRBV5-4 | . | . | TGTGCCAGCAGCTTGGGGGAGGCCGGGGCCAACGTCCTGACTTTC | CASSLGEAGANVLTF
TRBJ2-7 | TRBV18 | . | TRBD1 | TGTGCCAGCTCACCACCACAGGGGGCAGCCCCCTACGAGCAGTACTTC | CASSPPQGAAPYEQYF
TRBJ1-2 | TRBV5-1 | few | TRBD1 | TGCGCCAGCAGCTTACAGGGGGCTTGGAACTATGGCTACACCTTC | CASSLQGAWNYGYTF
TRBJ1-2 | TRBV6-1 | . | TRBD1 | TGTGCCAGCAGTGAAGATTTAGGACAGGGGAATAACTATGGCTACACCTTC | CASSEDLGQGNNYGYTF
TRBJ1-1 | TRBV28 | . | . | TGTGCCACCCAGGACCCTCTGAACACTGAAGCTTTCTTT | CATQDPLNTEAFF
TRBJ1-1 | TRBV7-8 | few | . | TGTGCCAGCAGCTTAGAGTGGGCCACTGAAGCTTTCTTT | CASSLEWATEAFF